The rows below give T cell receptor beta chains drawn from one sample of a study of PD-1 blockade in classical Hodgkin lymphoma. Using immunoSEQ multiplex PCR, the repertoire was profiled, and TCRdb retains in-frame clones only, with some absent. The data contain about 8,500 clones, 87% of them singletons. The sequences come from peripheral blood mononuclear cells (PBMCs), collected before the fourth cycle of nivolumab. Receptors originate from a human donor with classical Hodgkin lymphoma. CDR3s include the opening cysteine and the closing phenylalanine or tryptophan. The order of the fields is CDR3 DNA, CDR3 protein, J gene, V gene, clone size, CDR3 length, D gene. D genes are given only for firm matches. Clone sizes are given selectively: once, few, many, or a class where the clone is expanded.

CDR3 DNA: TGTGCCAGCAAGCAGGGGGGCAATCAGCCCCAGCATTTT
CDR3 protein: CASKQGGNQPQHF
J gene: TRBJ1-5
V gene: TRBV27
clone size: few
CDR3 length: 13
D gene: TRBD1

CDR3 DNA: TGCGCCAGCAGCCAAGATGTGAACTACAATGAGCAGTTCTTC
CDR3 protein: CASSQDVNYNEQFF
J gene: TRBJ2-1
V gene: TRBV4-3
clone size: -
CDR3 length: 14
D gene: -

CDR3 DNA: TGTGCCAGCAGCTCCCTGACAGTTAACTATGGCTACACCTTC
CDR3 protein: CASSSLTVNYGYTF
J gene: TRBJ1-2
V gene: TRBV6-6
clone size: -
CDR3 length: 14
D gene: -

CDR3 DNA: TGTGCCAGTAGTATAGATCGGCGGGAGCACTACAATGAGCAGTTCTTC
CDR3 protein: CASSIDRREHYNEQFF
J gene: TRBJ2-1
V gene: TRBV19
clone size: -
CDR3 length: 16
D gene: TRBD2

CDR3 DNA: TGTGCCAGCAGTTCAACCTTCCTCACACTAGCGGGAGCTGTAAATGAGCAGTTCTTC
CDR3 protein: CASSSTFLTLAGAVNEQFF
J gene: TRBJ2-1
V gene: TRBV28
clone size: -
CDR3 length: 19
D gene: TRBD2

CDR3 DNA: TGTGCCACCTTAGCGGGAACAAATAATGAGCAGTTCTTC
CDR3 protein: CATLAGTNNEQFF
J gene: TRBJ2-1
V gene: TRBV2
clone size: -
CDR3 length: 13
D gene: TRBD2

CDR3 DNA: TGTGCCAGCAGTTTAGTCACAGCCTACGAGCAGTACTTC
CDR3 protein: CASSLVTAYEQYF
J gene: TRBJ2-7
V gene: TRBV28
clone size: -
CDR3 length: 13
D gene: -

CDR3 DNA: TGTGCCAGCAGCTTACCCATCACTTTACGTTCGAACACCGGGGAGCTGTTTTTT
CDR3 protein: CASSLPITLRSNTGELFF
J gene: TRBJ2-2
V gene: TRBV7-9
clone size: -
CDR3 length: 18
D gene: -

CDR3 DNA: TGTGCCAGCAGCTTTGGGGGGAGCTCCTACGAGCAGTACTTC
CDR3 protein: CASSFGGSSYEQYF
J gene: TRBJ2-7
V gene: TRBV7-8
clone size: -
CDR3 length: 14
D gene: -

CDR3 DNA: TGTGCCAGCAGTTTGTTTGGGGGGCGGCAAGAGACCCAGTACTTC
CDR3 protein: CASSLFGGRQETQYF
J gene: TRBJ2-5
V gene: TRBV28
clone size: -
CDR3 length: 15
D gene: -

CDR3 DNA: TGTGCCAGCAGCTTAGCAGGTAGCGCGCAAGAGACCCAGTACTTC
CDR3 protein: CASSLAGSAQETQYF
J gene: TRBJ2-5
V gene: TRBV7-2
clone size: -
CDR3 length: 15
D gene: -

CDR3 DNA: TGTGCCAGCAGCGGCGCCCAAGGACAGGAGCAGTTCTTC
CDR3 protein: CASSGAQGQEQFF
J gene: TRBJ2-1
V gene: TRBV11-2
clone size: -
CDR3 length: 13
D gene: -

CDR3 DNA: TGTGCCAGCAGCGAGACGTTTGGGAGCAATCAGCCCCAGCATTTT
CDR3 protein: CASSETFGSNQPQHF
J gene: TRBJ1-5
V gene: TRBV11-2
clone size: -
CDR3 length: 15
D gene: -

CDR3 DNA: TGTGCCAGCAGTTCCGCCTCTGGAAACACCATATATTTT
CDR3 protein: CASSSASGNTIYF
J gene: TRBJ1-3
V gene: TRBV6-5
clone size: once
CDR3 length: 13
D gene: -

CDR3 DNA: TGTGCCAGCAGCTTTAGTGCGGCTGGGGCCAACGTCCTGACTTTC
CDR3 protein: CASSFSAAGANVLTF
J gene: TRBJ2-6
V gene: TRBV7-9
clone size: -
CDR3 length: 15
D gene: -

CDR3 DNA: TGCAGCGTTGGACCCCAGGGGGGATACTATGGCTACACCTTC
CDR3 protein: CSVGPQGGYYGYTF
J gene: TRBJ1-2
V gene: TRBV29-1
clone size: -
CDR3 length: 14
D gene: TRBD1

CDR3 DNA: TGTGCCAGCAGTTCAGACCATAATGAAAAACTGTTTTTT
CDR3 protein: CASSSDHNEKLFF
J gene: TRBJ1-4
V gene: TRBV2
clone size: -
CDR3 length: 13
D gene: -

CDR3 DNA: TGTGCCAGTGCCAGAGTCTACGAGCAGTACTTC
CDR3 protein: CASARVYEQYF
J gene: TRBJ2-7
V gene: TRBV6-6
clone size: -
CDR3 length: 11
D gene: -

CDR3 DNA: TGTGCCAGCAGCCTTCCAGAAATAGGCTACGAGCAGTACTTC
CDR3 protein: CASSLPEIGYEQYF
J gene: TRBJ2-7
V gene: TRBV4-2
clone size: -
CDR3 length: 14
D gene: -

CDR3 DNA: TGCAGCGTTGCGGGACTAGGGGAGCAGTTCTTC
CDR3 protein: CSVAGLGEQFF
J gene: TRBJ2-1
V gene: TRBV29-1
clone size: -
CDR3 length: 11
D gene: TRBD2

CDR3 DNA: TGCGCCAGCAGCCAAGAGCCGGGCCCAGCCTACAATGAGCAGTTCTTC
CDR3 protein: CASSQEPGPAYNEQFF
J gene: TRBJ2-1
V gene: TRBV4-1
clone size: -
CDR3 length: 16
D gene: -

CDR3 DNA: TGCAGCGTGGGGACAGGGAACAGCAATCAGCCCCAGCATTTT
CDR3 protein: CSVGTGNSNQPQHF
J gene: TRBJ1-5
V gene: TRBV29-1
clone size: -
CDR3 length: 14
D gene: TRBD1

CDR3 DNA: TGTGCCAGCAGTATGACTAGCGGGAGATCCAATGAGCAGTTCTTC
CDR3 protein: CASSMTSGRSNEQFF
J gene: TRBJ2-1
V gene: TRBV28
clone size: -
CDR3 length: 15
D gene: TRBD2

CDR3 DNA: TGTGCCAGCAGTGAGGCCGGCCGGTACTTC
CDR3 protein: CASSEAGRYF
J gene: TRBJ2-7
V gene: TRBV2
clone size: -
CDR3 length: 10
D gene: -

CDR3 DNA: TGTGCCAGCAGTTACGTCCCGTACGAGCAGTACTTC
CDR3 protein: CASSYVPYEQYF
J gene: TRBJ2-7
V gene: TRBV6-6
clone size: -
CDR3 length: 12
D gene: -